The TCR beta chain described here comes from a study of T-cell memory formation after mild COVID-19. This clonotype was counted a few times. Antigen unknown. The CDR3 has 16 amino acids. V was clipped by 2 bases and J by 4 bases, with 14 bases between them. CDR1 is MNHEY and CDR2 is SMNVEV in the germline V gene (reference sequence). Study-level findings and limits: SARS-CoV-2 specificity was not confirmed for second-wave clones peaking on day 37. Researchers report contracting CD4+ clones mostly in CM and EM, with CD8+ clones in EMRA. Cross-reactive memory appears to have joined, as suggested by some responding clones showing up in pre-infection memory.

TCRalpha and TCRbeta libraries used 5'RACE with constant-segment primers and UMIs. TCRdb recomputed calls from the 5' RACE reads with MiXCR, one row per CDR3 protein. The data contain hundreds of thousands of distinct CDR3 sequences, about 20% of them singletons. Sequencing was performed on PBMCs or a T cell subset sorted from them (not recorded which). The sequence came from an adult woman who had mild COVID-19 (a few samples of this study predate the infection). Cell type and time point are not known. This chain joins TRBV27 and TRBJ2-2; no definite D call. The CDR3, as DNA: TGTGCCAGCAGTTTAGGGTCTGGGTCCGGCACCGGGGAGCTGTTTTTT. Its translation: CASSLGSGSGTGELFF.